A single TCR beta chain is shown here with its context. The data are from a study of control samples from healthy donors and cancer patients. Profiled with immunoSEQ multiplex PCR; TCRdb holds only in-frame clones, not every one. The sample contains more than 85,000 clones, roughly 90% of which appear only once. Germline-derived CDR1 and CDR2 are SEHNR and FQNEAQ (reference sequence). V gave up 0 bases and J gave up 7 bases; unmatched junction bases: 10. CDR3 length: 17 residues. Sequenced sample: PBMCs. The source is a woman aged 55-75 years with lung cancer. The chain uses TRBV7-9 and TRBJ1-5; 9 bases are shared with TRBD1. The CDR3 coding sequence is TGTGCCAGCAGCTTAGCCAGACACAGGGGGCGCCGACAGCCCCAGCATTTT. Its translation is CASSLARHRGRRQPQHF.